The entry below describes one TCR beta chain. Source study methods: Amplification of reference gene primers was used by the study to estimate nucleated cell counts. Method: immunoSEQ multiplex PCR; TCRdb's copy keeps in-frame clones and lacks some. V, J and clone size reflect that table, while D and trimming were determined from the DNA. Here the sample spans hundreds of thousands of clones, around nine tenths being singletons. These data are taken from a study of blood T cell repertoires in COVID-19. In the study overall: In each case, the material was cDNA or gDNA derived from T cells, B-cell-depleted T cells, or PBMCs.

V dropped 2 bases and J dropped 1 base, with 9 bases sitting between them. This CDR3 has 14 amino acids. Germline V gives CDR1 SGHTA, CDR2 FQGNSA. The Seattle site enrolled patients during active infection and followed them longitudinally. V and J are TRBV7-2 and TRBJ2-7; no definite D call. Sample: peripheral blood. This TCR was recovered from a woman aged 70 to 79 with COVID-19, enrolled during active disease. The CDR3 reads CASSLTPGSYEQYF. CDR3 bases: TGTGCCAGCAGCTTAACCCCAGGTTCCTACGAGCAGTACTTC.